This TCR beta chain is from a study of blood T cells in healthy people across ages. Each sample yielded at least 6 million isolated PBMCs. The authors ran a second PCR of 7 to 11 cycles using a sample-barcoded 5' primer and a J-beta primer mix. The authors tagged each cDNA molecule using a template-switch adaptor with 12 random nucleotides. Each of the samples gave a minimum of 3 million paired-end reads that contained CDR3. TCRdb called the 5' RACE reads again in MiXCR, with one record for every CDR3 protein. The sample has 850,000 to 950,000 distinct CDR3 sequences, 29% seen once. In this sample, this clonotype turned up a few times. A clone one base away is much larger, so this may be a read error. From germline, CDR1 is KGHSH and CDR2 LQKENI. This CDR3 is built from 16 residues.

This clonotype was sampled from a woman at least 80 years old in good health. Sequences were obtained from blood. The chain links TRBV18 to TRBJ2-6; tentative D call: TRBD1 (6 bases). The CDR3, as DNA: TGTGCCAGCTCATCCGGGACAATGTCTGAGGCCAACGTCCTGACTTTC. Protein: CASSSGTMSEANVLTF.